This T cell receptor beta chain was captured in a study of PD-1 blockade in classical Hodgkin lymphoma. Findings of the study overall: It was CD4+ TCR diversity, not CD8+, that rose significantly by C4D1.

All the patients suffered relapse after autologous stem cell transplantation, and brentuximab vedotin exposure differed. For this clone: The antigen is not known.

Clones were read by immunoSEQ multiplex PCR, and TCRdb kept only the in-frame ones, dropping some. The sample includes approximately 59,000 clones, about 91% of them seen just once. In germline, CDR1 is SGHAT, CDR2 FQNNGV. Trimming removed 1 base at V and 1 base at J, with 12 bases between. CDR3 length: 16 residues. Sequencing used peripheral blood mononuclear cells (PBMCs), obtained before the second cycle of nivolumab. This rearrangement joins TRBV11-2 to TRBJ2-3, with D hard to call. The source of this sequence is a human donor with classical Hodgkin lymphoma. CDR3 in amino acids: CASSLGAGPRTDTQYF. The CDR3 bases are TGTGCCAGCAGCTTAGGAGCAGGACCCCGCACAGATACGCAGTATTTT.